This entry is about one T cell receptor (beta chain). The antigen remains unidentified. This sample was included in a study of spatial heterogeneity in lung cancer. Study-level results: How many expanded intratumoral alpha and beta TCRs were present tracked the tumor mutation count, which was a count of nonsynonymous mutations.

Time point defined: sample taken at primary tumor resection. Samples were obtained from roughly 65 donors, all untreated early-stage non-small cell lung cancer patients. The length of the CDR3 is 15 residues. The germline V gene encodes CDR1 SGHTA and CDR2 FQGTGA. V lost 5 bases and J lost 7; bases outside the gene matches: 11. Each molecule of TCR cDNA was tagged with one unique molecular identifier. MiXCR, applied by TCRdb to the 5' RACE reads, yields one record per CDR3 protein. The sample lists some 7,400 distinct CDR3 sequences; 6.5% to 8.5% were seen once. The chain recombines TRBV7-3 with TRBJ2-7; 10 nucleotides line up with TRBD1. The receptor was derived from a female donor with early-stage non-small cell lung cancer. The material sequenced was lung tumor tissue, taken at surgery. The CDR3 coding sequence is TGTGCCAGCAGCGTGGGACAGGGGAAGGCAGTTGAGCAGTACTTC. The encoded protein is CASSVGQGKAVEQYF.